This T cell receptor (beta chain) was identified during a study of Graves' ophthalmopathy and Graves' hyperthyroidism. This CDR3 has 14 amino acids. Germline CDR1 reads MGHRA; CDR2 reads YSYEKL. The V end lost 3 bases, the J end lost 5 bases, and 10 bases lay between the germline ends. Amplifying from RNA transcripts, the study obtained TCR beta CDR3 regions. Amplification began with first-round RT-PCR using HTBI primers, then second-round multiplex PCR was performed. TCRdb used MiXCR to reprocess the multiplex PCR reads, holding one entry per CDR3 protein. The sample has roughly 300,000 distinct CDR3 sequences, roughly 15% seen once. This clonotype was counted many times.

This clonotype was sampled from an adult man with Graves' ophthalmopathy. The material sequenced was peripheral blood. This rearrangement joins TRBV4-1 to TRBJ2-2; D ambiguous. CDR3 DNA sequence: TGCGCCAGCAGCCAGGATGACACGACCGGGGAGCTGTTTTTT. This encodes CASSQDDTTGELFF.